Listed below are T cell receptor beta chains from one sample, sequenced in a study of blood T cells in healthy people across ages. TCRdb reanalysed the 5' RACE reads using MiXCR and keeps one entry per CDR3 protein. The sample has some 1.4 million distinct CDR3 sequences; 42% are singletons. Sequencing used blood. All receptors derive from a woman between 18 and 30 years old in good health. CDR3s include the opening cysteine and the closing phenylalanine or tryptophan. Each record gives: D gene, clone size, J gene, V gene, CDR3 protein, CDR3 DNA. D genes are given only for firm matches. Clone size, where shown, is once, few, many, or a class for clones that have expanded.

D gene: NA; clone size: once; J gene: TRBJ1-5; V gene: TRBV2; CDR3 protein: CASSDEANSNQPQHF; CDR3 DNA: TGTGCCAGCAGTGACGAGGCTAATAGCAATCAGCCCCAGCATTTT
D gene: NA; clone size: once; J gene: TRBJ2-4; V gene: TRBV7-9; CDR3 protein: CAGSPGSGTLRKGQYF; CDR3 DNA: TGTGCCGGCAGCCCCGGGTCGGGCACCTTAAGGAAGGGGCAGTACTTC
D gene: TRBD2; clone size: few; J gene: TRBJ2-3; V gene: TRBV2; CDR3 protein: CASSRLASSTDTQYF; CDR3 DNA: TGTGCCAGCAGTCGACTAGCGAGTAGCACAGATACGCAGTATTTT
D gene: TRBD1; clone size: NA; J gene: TRBJ1-2; V gene: TRBV28; CDR3 protein: CASSFLAGGPYGYTF; CDR3 DNA: TGTGCCAGCAGTTTTCTGGCAGGGGGACCCTATGGCTACACCTTC
D gene: NA; clone size: few; J gene: TRBJ1-1; V gene: TRBV27; CDR3 protein: CASSSYRENTEAFF; CDR3 DNA: TGTGCCAGCAGTTCCTACAGGGAGAACACTGAAGCTTTCTTT
D gene: TRBD1; clone size: NA; J gene: TRBJ2-5; V gene: TRBV12-3/TRBV12-4; CDR3 protein: CASRAEVGQVQETQYF; CDR3 DNA: TGTGCCAGCAGAGCGGAAGTGGGACAGGTCCAAGAGACCCAGTACTTC
D gene: TRBD2; clone size: NA; J gene: TRBJ2-7; V gene: TRBV6-5; CDR3 protein: CASRSSGSRNEQYF; CDR3 DNA: TGTGCCAGCAGATCTAGCGGGAGTAGGAACGAGCAGTACTTC
D gene: TRBD2; clone size: NA; J gene: TRBJ2-5; V gene: TRBV5-1; CDR3 protein: CASSLGAGDLETQYF; CDR3 DNA: TGCGCCAGCAGCTTGGGAGCGGGAGACCTTGAGACCCAGTACTTC
D gene: TRBD2; clone size: NA; J gene: TRBJ2-2; V gene: TRBV5-1; CDR3 protein: CATFPGLAGSGELFF; CDR3 DNA: TGCGCCACCTTCCCCGGGCTAGCGGGATCAGGGGAGCTGTTTTTT
D gene: NA; clone size: NA; J gene: TRBJ2-4; V gene: TRBV9; CDR3 protein: CASSVGGTGGQNIRYF; CDR3 DNA: TGTGCCAGCAGCGTAGGTGGGACCGGGGGTCAAAACATTCGGTACTTC
D gene: NA; clone size: NA; J gene: TRBJ2-3; V gene: TRBV6-4; CDR3 protein: CASSDSVADTQYF; CDR3 DNA: TGTGCCAGCAGTGACTCGGTGGCGGATACGCAGTATTTT
D gene: TRBD1; clone size: NA; J gene: TRBJ2-5; V gene: TRBV10-3; CDR3 protein: CASHRDRDNNEQYF; CDR3 DNA: TGTGCCTCCCACCGGGACAGGGACAACAATGAGCAGTACTTC
D gene: NA; clone size: NA; J gene: TRBJ2-7; V gene: TRBV10-3; CDR3 protein: CAISERQTSWEQYF; CDR3 DNA: TGTGCCATCAGTGAGCGCCAGACTAGTTGGGAGCAGTACTTC
D gene: NA; clone size: NA; J gene: TRBJ2-7; V gene: TRBV11-2; CDR3 protein: CASSDSRGSYEQYF; CDR3 DNA: TGTGCCAGCAGCGATAGCCGGGGCTCCTACGAGCAGTACTTC
D gene: TRBD2; clone size: few; J gene: TRBJ2-3; V gene: TRBV4-1; CDR3 protein: CASSQPGLAGVSTDTQYF; CDR3 DNA: TGCGCCAGCAGCCAGCCGGGACTAGCGGGGGTTTCCACAGATACGCAGTATTTT
D gene: NA; clone size: NA; J gene: TRBJ2-7; V gene: TRBV11-2; CDR3 protein: CASSLVGGRPYEQYF; CDR3 DNA: TGTGCCAGCAGCTTAGTAGGGGGACGCCCCTACGAGCAGTACTTC
D gene: NA; clone size: NA; J gene: TRBJ2-3; V gene: TRBV11-2; CDR3 protein: CASSSGSEPDTQYF; CDR3 DNA: TGTGCCAGCAGCTCGGGCTCGGAGCCGGATACGCAGTATTTT
D gene: TRBD2; clone size: few; J gene: TRBJ2-1; V gene: TRBV29-1; CDR3 protein: CSVEIAGSSYNEQFF; CDR3 DNA: TGCAGCGTTGAAATAGCGGGGAGCTCCTACAATGAGCAGTTCTTC
D gene: TRBD1; clone size: few; J gene: TRBJ2-3; V gene: TRBV10-3; CDR3 protein: CAISDTGTGPTDTQYF; CDR3 DNA: TGTGCCATCAGTGATACCGGGACAGGACCCACAGATACGCAGTATTTT
D gene: TRBD1; clone size: NA; J gene: TRBJ1-2; V gene: TRBV29-1; CDR3 protein: CSVLSGGQGGYTF; CDR3 DNA: TGCAGCGTTTTGAGCGGGGGACAGGGAGGCTACACCTTC
D gene: TRBD1; clone size: NA; J gene: TRBJ1-4; V gene: TRBV6-6; CDR3 protein: CASSYTGTGEQKLFF; CDR3 DNA: TGTGCCAGCAGTTATACCGGGACAGGAGAACAAAAACTGTTTTTT
D gene: NA; clone size: few; J gene: TRBJ2-4; V gene: TRBV12-3/TRBV12-4; CDR3 protein: CASSYTGIQYF; CDR3 DNA: TGTGCCAGCAGTTATACAGGGATTCAGTACTTC
D gene: TRBD1; clone size: few; J gene: TRBJ2-7; V gene: TRBV5-1; CDR3 protein: CASGPGTGLYEQYF; CDR3 DNA: TGCGCCAGCGGACCCGGGACAGGGCTCTACGAGCAGTACTTC
D gene: NA; clone size: NA; J gene: TRBJ2-4; V gene: TRBV12-3/TRBV12-4; CDR3 protein: CASSPASQGWNIQYF; CDR3 DNA: TGTGCCAGCAGTCCCGCTTCCCAGGGCTGGAACATTCAGTACTTC
D gene: TRBD1; clone size: NA; J gene: TRBJ1-4; V gene: TRBV9; CDR3 protein: CASSLRTGSEKLFF; CDR3 DNA: TGTGCCAGCAGCCTCCGGACAGGGAGTGAAAAACTGTTTTTT
D gene: NA; clone size: few; J gene: TRBJ2-7; V gene: TRBV15; CDR3 protein: CATSKEAASYEQYF; CDR3 DNA: TGTGCCACCAGCAAGGAGGCAGCTTCCTACGAGCAGTACTTC
D gene: NA; clone size: NA; J gene: TRBJ2-1; V gene: TRBV6-1; CDR3 protein: CASTASAYNEQFF; CDR3 DNA: TGTGCCAGCACCGCTAGCGCCTACAATGAGCAGTTCTTC
D gene: TRBD1; clone size: NA; J gene: TRBJ1-2; V gene: TRBV12-3/TRBV12-4; CDR3 protein: CASSLAHRGSYTF; CDR3 DNA: TGTGCCAGCAGTTTAGCCCACAGGGGGAGTTACACCTTC
D gene: NA; clone size: NA; J gene: TRBJ1-2; V gene: TRBV3-1; CDR3 protein: CASSQLAGDYGYTF; CDR3 DNA: TGTGCCAGCAGCCAATTAGCAGGGGACTATGGCTACACCTTC
D gene: NA; clone size: few; J gene: TRBJ2-1; V gene: TRBV21-1; CDR3 protein: CASSKDLPFVRAYNEQFF; CDR3 DNA: TGTGCCAGCAGCAAAGATCTCCCTTTCGTAAGAGCCTACAATGAGCAGTTCTTC
D gene: TRBD1; clone size: few; J gene: TRBJ1-2; V gene: TRBV7-3; CDR3 protein: CASSLLGGTGHGYTF; CDR3 DNA: TGTGCCAGCAGCTTATTGGGAGGGACAGGGCATGGCTACACCTTC
D gene: TRBD2; clone size: NA; J gene: TRBJ2-3; V gene: TRBV4-1; CDR3 protein: CASSFAGGRTDTQYF; CDR3 DNA: TGCGCCAGCAGCTTCGCGGGGGGGCGCACAGATACGCAGTATTTT
D gene: NA; clone size: NA; J gene: TRBJ1-5; V gene: TRBV3-1; CDR3 protein: CASSLDARNSNQPQHF; CDR3 DNA: TGTGCCAGCAGCCTGGACGCACGGAATAGCAATCAGCCCCAGCATTTT
D gene: NA; clone size: NA; J gene: TRBJ2-1; V gene: TRBV20-1; CDR3 protein: CSARDDYNEQFF; CDR3 DNA: TGCAGTGCTAGAGACGACTACAATGAGCAGTTCTTC